The 5 T cell receptor beta chains given below trace back to one sample, sequenced in a study of cytomegalovirus exposure and HLA in healthy donors. In the PCR, 60 Vbeta and 13 Jbeta primers were used. Sequencing was performed with immunoSEQ multiplex PCR; in TCRdb, only in-frame clones are kept and a portion is missing. The sample holds about 110,000 clones; under 90% are singletons and the top ten take roughly 2.2%. The sequenced sample consisted of PBMCs. All receptors come from a woman in her 30s in good health and CMV-seronegative.

The chain has TRBV18 and TRBJ2-7; 9 nucleotides line up with TRBD2. The length of the CDR3 is 16 residues. CDR1 is KGHSH, CDR2 LQKENI, per germline. The V segment lost 3 bases and the J segment 2 bases; nucleotides outside the gene matches: 8. In DNA, the CDR3 is TGTGCCAGCTCACCTAGGCCTAGCGGGGCCACCTACGAGCAGTACTTC. Translation gives CASSPRPSGATYEQYF.

The chain couples TRBV14 to TRBJ2-7, with TRBD2 matching over 11 bases. The CDR3 consists of 16 residues. With 3 bases clipped from V and 3 bases from J, the junction kept 7 bases outside the gene matches. The germline V gene encodes CDR1 SGHDN and CDR2 FVKESK. CDR3 nucleotide sequence: TGTGCCAGCAGCCATGGTGGACTAGCGGGTTACTACGAGCAGTACTTC. Translated, it gives CASSHGGLAGYYEQYF.

V is TRBV7-2 and J is TRBJ2-7; tentatively, D is TRBD2 (6 bases). This CDR3 is 17 amino acids long. V lost 2 bases and J 7 bases, leaving 24 bases between the germline ends. Germline V gives CDR1 SGHTA, CDR2 FQGNSA. In DNA form, the CDR3 reads TGTGCCAGCAGCTTACGAGACCCGGGAGTCCTAGGCGGGGAGCAGTACTTC. Protein product: CASSLRDPGVLGGEQYF.

This clone was seen more than once but under ten times. This sequence joins TRBV4-1 and TRBJ2-7; tentative D call: TRBD1 (6 bases). The germline CDR1 and CDR2 sequences are MGHRA and YSYEKL. This CDR3 has 13 residues. Trimming took 4 bases from V and 3 from J, leaving 10 bases between them. CDR3 amino acids: CASSRTEDYEQYF. DNA of the CDR3: TGCGCCAGCAGCCGGACAGAAGACTACGAGCAGTACTTC.

The rearrangement uses TRBV7-2 and TRBJ2-7, with D possibly matching TRBD1 (5 bases). CDR1 SGHTA and CDR2 FQGNSA come from the germline V gene. V was shortened by 4 bases and J by 3 bases, with 16 bases between the two germline ends. The CDR3 totals 15 residues. Written as DNA, the CDR3 is TGTGCCAGCAGCTCCAGGTCAGGGTTAGGCTACGAGCAGTACTTC. Its translation is CASSSRSGLGYEQYF.